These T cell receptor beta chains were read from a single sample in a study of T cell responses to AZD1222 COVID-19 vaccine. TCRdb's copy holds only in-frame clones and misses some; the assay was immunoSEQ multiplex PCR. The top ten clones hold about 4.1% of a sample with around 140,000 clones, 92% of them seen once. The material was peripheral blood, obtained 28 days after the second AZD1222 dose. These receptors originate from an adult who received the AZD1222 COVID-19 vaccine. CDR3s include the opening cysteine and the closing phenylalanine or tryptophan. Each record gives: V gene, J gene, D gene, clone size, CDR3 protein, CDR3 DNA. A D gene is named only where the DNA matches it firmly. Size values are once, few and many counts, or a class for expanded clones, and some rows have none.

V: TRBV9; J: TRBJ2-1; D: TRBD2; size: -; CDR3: CASSLIGGASSYNEQFF; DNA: TGTGCCAGCAGCCTCATCGGGGGGGCGAGCTCCTACAATGAGCAGTTCTTC
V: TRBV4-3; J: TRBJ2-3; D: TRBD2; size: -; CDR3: CASSQLAGDVDTDTQYF; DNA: TGCGCCAGCAGCCAACTAGCGGGGGACGTCGACACAGATACGCAGTATTTT
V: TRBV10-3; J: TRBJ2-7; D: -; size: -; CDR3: CAISESSKGLSSYEQYF; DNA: TGTGCCATCAGTGAGTCCTCTAAGGGGCTGTCTTCCTACGAGCAGTACTTC
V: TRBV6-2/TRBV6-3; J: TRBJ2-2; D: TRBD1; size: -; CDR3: CASSTDRATGELFF; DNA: TGTGCCAGCAGTACCGACAGGGCTACCGGGGAGCTGTTTTTT
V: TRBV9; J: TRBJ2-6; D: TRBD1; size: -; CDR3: CASSDPSGTGALGANVLTF; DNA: TGTGCCAGCAGCGACCCTTCCGGGACAGGGGCTCTTGGGGCCAACGTCCTGACTTTC
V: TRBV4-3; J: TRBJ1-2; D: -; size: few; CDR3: CASSQGVSGLNYGYTF; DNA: TGCGCCAGCAGCCAAGGGGTCTCCGGGTTGAACTATGGCTACACCTTC
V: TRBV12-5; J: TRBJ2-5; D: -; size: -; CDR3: CASGQENQETQYF; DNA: TGTGCTAGTGGACAGGAGAACCAAGAGACCCAGTACTTC
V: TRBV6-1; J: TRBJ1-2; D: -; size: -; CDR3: CASSEVRDRGGYTF; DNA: TGTGCCAGCAGTGAAGTCAGGGACCGAGGGGGCTACACCTTC
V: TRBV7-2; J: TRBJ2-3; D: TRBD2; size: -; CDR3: CASSLDGLARDTQYF; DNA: TGTGCCAGCAGCTTAGACGGACTAGCAAGAGATACGCAGTATTTT
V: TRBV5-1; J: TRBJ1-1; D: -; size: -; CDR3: CASSLVADTEAFF; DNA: TGCGCCAGCAGCTTGGTGGCAGACACTGAAGCTTTCTTT
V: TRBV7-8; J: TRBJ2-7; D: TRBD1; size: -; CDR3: CASSSPGQGTYEQYF; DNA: TGTGCCAGCAGCTCACCGGGACAGGGAACATACGAGCAGTACTTC
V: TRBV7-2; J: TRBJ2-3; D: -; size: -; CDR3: CASSPQASTDTQYF; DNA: TGTGCCAGCAGCCCGCAAGCAAGCACAGATACGCAGTATTTT
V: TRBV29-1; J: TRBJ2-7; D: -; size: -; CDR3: CSVATQGYEQYF; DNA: TGCAGCGTCGCCACACAGGGCTACGAGCAGTACTTC
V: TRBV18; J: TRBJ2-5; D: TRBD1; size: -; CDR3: CASSSGQGAMETQYF; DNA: TGTGCCAGCTCATCCGGACAGGGGGCGATGGAGACCCAGTACTTC
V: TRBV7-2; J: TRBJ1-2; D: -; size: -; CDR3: CASSNAGAVGGYTF; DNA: TGTGCCAGCAGCAACGCAGGGGCTGTGGGTGGCTACACCTTC
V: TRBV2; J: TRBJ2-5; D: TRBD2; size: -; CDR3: CASSNRLAGEAQYF; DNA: TGTGCCAGCAGTAACCGACTAGCCGGAGAAGCCCAGTACTTC
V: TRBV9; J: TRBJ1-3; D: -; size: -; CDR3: CASSRSKSGIGDTIYF; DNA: TGTGCCAGCAGTAGATCGAAGTCAGGAATTGGAGACACCATATATTTT
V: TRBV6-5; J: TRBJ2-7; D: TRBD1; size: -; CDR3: CASRAGQDYEQYF; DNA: TGTGCCAGCAGGGCGGGACAGGACTACGAGCAGTACTTC
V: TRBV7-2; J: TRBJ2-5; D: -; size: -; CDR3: CASSSTVGGETQYF; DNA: TGTGCCAGCAGCTCCACCGTAGGGGGAGAGACCCAGTACTTC
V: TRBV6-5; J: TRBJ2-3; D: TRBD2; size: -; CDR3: CASSSGRTSTDTQYF; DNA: TGTGCCAGCAGCAGCGGGAGGACTAGCACAGATACGCAGTATTTT
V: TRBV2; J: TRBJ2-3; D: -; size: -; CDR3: CASSVWGLSTDTQYF; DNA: TGTGCCAGCAGTGTATGGGGTTTGAGCACAGATACGCAGTATTTT
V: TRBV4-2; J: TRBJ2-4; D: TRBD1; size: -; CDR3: CASSLEPGQVGIQYF; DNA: TGTGCCAGCAGCCTCGAACCTGGACAGGTCGGCATTCAGTACTTC
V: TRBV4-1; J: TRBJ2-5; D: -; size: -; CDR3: CASSQGTGSRETQYF; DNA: TGCGCCAGCAGCCAAGGTACGGGGTCCCGGGAGACCCAGTACTTC
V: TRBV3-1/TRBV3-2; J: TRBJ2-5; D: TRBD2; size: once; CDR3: CASSQSASGGAETQYF; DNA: TGTGCCAGCAGCCAATCGGCTAGCGGGGGGGCCGAGACCCAGTACTTC
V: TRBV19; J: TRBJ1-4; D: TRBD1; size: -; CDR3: CASGRGPPGEKLFF; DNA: TGTGCCTCCGGTAGGGGGCCCCCGGGTGAAAAACTGTTTTTT
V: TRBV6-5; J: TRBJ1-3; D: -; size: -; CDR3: CASSYLGGSGNTIYF; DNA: TGTGCCAGCAGTTACTTGGGAGGCTCTGGAAACACCATATATTTT
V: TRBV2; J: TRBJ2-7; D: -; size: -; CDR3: CASSDQGEGYEQYF; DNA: TGTGCCAGCAGTGACCAGGGGGAGGGCTACGAGCAGTACTTC
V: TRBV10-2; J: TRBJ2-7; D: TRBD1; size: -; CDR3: CASSLIVTGGQGDHEQYF; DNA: TGCGCCAGCAGTCTCATAGTTACCGGCGGACAGGGAGACCACGAGCAGTACTTC
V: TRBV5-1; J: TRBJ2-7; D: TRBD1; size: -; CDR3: CASSLRRDRPSYEQYF; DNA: TGCGCCAGCAGCTTGCGGCGGGACAGGCCGAGCTACGAGCAGTACTTC
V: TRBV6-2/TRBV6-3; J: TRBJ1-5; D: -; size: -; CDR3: CASSYRVTPQPQHF; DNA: TGTGCCAGCAGTTACAGGGTAACCCCTCAGCCCCAGCATTTT
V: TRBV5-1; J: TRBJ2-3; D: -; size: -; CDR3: CASRGSADTQYF; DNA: TGCGCCAGCAGGGGCTCTGCAGATACGCAGTATTTT
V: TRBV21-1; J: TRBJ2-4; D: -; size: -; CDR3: CASPSGGALKNIQYF; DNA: TGTGCCAGCCCTAGCGGGGGGGCCTTAAAAAACATTCAGTACTTC
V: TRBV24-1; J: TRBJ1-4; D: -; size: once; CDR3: CATSAAGGDGEKLFF; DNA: TGTGCCACCTCAGCCGCGGGGGGCGATGGAGAAAAACTGTTTTTT
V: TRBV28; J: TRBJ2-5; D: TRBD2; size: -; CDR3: CASSLRHSSGRRETQYF; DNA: TGTGCCAGCAGTTTAAGGCACAGTAGCGGGAGACGGGAGACCCAGTACTTC
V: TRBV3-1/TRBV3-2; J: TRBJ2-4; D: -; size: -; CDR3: CASSQVAKNIQYF; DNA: TGTGCCAGCAGCCAGGTAGCCAAAAACATTCAGTACTTC
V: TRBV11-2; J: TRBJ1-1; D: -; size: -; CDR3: CASSPAPGAEAFF; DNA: TGTGCCAGCAGCCCCGCACCGGGGGCGGAAGCTTTCTTT
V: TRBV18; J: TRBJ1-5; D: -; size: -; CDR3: CASSPSTPSRAQTAYSNQPQHF; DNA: TGTGCCAGCTCACCAAGCACACCGAGCAGGGCCCAGACCGCTTATAGCAATCAGCCCCAGCATTTT
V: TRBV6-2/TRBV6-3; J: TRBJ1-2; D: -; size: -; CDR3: CASSLLRGNYGYTF; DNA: TGTGCCAGCAGCCTACTGCGGGGTAACTATGGCTACACCTTC
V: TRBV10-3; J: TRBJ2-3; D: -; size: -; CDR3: CAITDQSTDTQYF; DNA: TGTGCCATCACAGACCAAAGCACAGATACGCAGTATTTT
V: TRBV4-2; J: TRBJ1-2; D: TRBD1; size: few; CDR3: CASSQESGTANYGYTF; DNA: TGTGCCAGCAGCCAAGAGTCCGGGACAGCTAACTATGGCTACACCTTC
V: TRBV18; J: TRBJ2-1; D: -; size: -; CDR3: CASSREQTNEQFF; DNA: TGTGCCAGCTCGAGGGAGCAAACCAATGAGCAGTTCTTC
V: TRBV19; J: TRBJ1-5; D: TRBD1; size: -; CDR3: CASSRQGRQPQHF; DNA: TGTGCCAGTAGTCGACAGGGGAGGCAGCCCCAGCATTTT
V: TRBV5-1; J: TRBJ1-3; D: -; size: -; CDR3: CASSLFPGWAGNTIYF; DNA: TGCGCCAGCAGCTTGTTTCCGGGTTGGGCTGGAAACACCATATATTTT
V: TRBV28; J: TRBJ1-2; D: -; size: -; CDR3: CASSLREYGYTF; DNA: TGTGCCAGCAGTTTAAGAGAGTATGGCTACACCTTC
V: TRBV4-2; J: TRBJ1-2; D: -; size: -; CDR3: CASSPSGQYYGYTF; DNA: TGTGCCAGCAGCCCCTCCGGGCAGTACTATGGCTACACCTTC
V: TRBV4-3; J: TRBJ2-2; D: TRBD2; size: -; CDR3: CASSQERSGGITGELFF; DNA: TGCGCCAGCAGCCAAGAAAGAAGCGGGGGTATCACCGGGGAGCTGTTTTTT
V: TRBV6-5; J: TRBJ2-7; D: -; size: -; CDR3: CASIGRFGGEQYF; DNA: TGTGCCAGCATCGGCCGTTTCGGCGGCGAGCAGTACTTC
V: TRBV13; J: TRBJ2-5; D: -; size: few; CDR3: CASSLWSQTQYF; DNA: TGTGCCAGCAGCTTATGGTCCCAGACCCAGTACTTC